This TCR beta chain was observed in a study of blood T cell repertoires in COVID-19. V lost 2 bases and J lost 8, with 13 bases in between. Germline loops: CDR1 MNHEY, CDR2 SVGAGI. The CDR3 length is 14 residues. TCRdb's table, derived via immunoSEQ multiplex PCR, lists solely in-frame clones and lacks some. The sample lists a few hundred thousand clones; 80% to 90% were seen once. Sequenced: peripheral blood. This TCR came from a man between 45 and 60 years old who had recovered from COVID-19. The rearrangement links TRBV6-5 to TRBJ2-4; weak D call: TRBD2 (5 bases). In nucleotides, the CDR3 is TGTGCCAGCAGTTACGTCGGGGATAGGTACATTCAGTACTTC. Translated: CASSYVGDRYIQYF.